This T cell receptor beta chain was identified during a study of blood T cells in healthy people across ages. Study-level results: There was a strong correlation between TCR beta diversity and naive T cell percentage. Expanded clonotype changes were possibly confounded by unknown donor CMV status. Age advanced and TCR beta diversity per million T cells fell, roughly linearly. PBMC samples, being unsorted, prevented any conclusive comparison of naive and antigen-experienced cells.

V was cut by 5 bases and J by 7 bases, with 12 bases left in between. This CDR3 has 13 amino acids. In this sample, this clonotype turned up a few times. Its specificity is unknown. Primers used in a second PCR of roughly 6 to 11 cycles were a sample-barcoded 5' primer and a J-beta primer mix. TCRdb independently ran MiXCR on the 5' RACE reads; one entry per CDR3 protein. The table lists 890,000 or so distinct CDR3 sequences, 62% of them singletons. This chain uses TRBV12-3 or TRBV12-4 with TRBJ1-5; D is uncertain. Sample: blood. This clonotype was sampled from a man younger than 45 in good health. Written as DNA, the CDR3 is TGTGCCAGCAGTGCCCTGGACGGGCAGCCCCAGCATTTT. Its translation: CASSALDGQPQHF.